This TCR beta chain was captured by sequencing in a study of metastatic and nonmetastatic thyroid tumors (TCRdb year 2020). A note on the overall study: Repertoires were compared across peripheral blood and tumor or nodule tissue samples from malignant and benign thyroid patients. Summary of the overall study and its limitations: TCR beta diversity was reported as significantly higher in malignant tumors than in benign nodules, in both blood and tumor samples.

Relative to germline, V is 0 bases shorter and J is 1 base shorter, with 10 bases between their ends. The CDR3 goes from the cysteine to the phenylalanine over 16 residues. Here the CDR3 DNA is all that survives: 48 bases in frame from base 1. From a lookup of the germline V gene (reference sequence), CDR1 and CDR2 are LGHDT and YNNKEL. This clone was recorded at least ten times. This clone's antigen is unknown. Nothing much larger sits one base from this clone, and base qualities are not available. The receptor library was made with PCR. TCRdb records Illumina HiSeq 4000 as the sequencer. High-throughput sequencing was used to profile the CDR3 region of the TCR beta-chain in every patient. As for how the authors treated the data: Drawing on CDR3 differences between clinicopathological groups, the researchers built a classifier meant to tell apart patients with distant-metastatic papillary thyroid cancer. The Shannon index was used to measure repertoire diversity, and the Morisita-Horn index was used to measure how similar tumor and blood repertoires were. TCRdb applied fastp at Q25 and MiXCR to the public reads, then kept only in-frame beta chains. TCRdb, not the original authors, processed these V and J calls. In all, the sample holds some 84,000 clones, and around 7.8% of those were seen once. The biggest ten clones account for under 9% of the sample.

None of the patients had been given any treatment before thyroid surgery. Patient clinical samples collected from about 2011 to 2018 were retrospectively analysed using T-cell receptor beta sequencing. The source of this sequence is a female donor with papillary thyroid cancer or a benign thyroid nodule (not recorded which). Some clones in this sample may be carry-over from other donors' samples. The sequencing sample was made of blood. In this chain, TRBV3-1 is recombined with TRBJ1-3, with no confident D gene call. The DNA is as follows: TGTGCCAGCAGCCAAGATAACGGAGGGTCTGGAAACACCATATATTTT. This translates into CASSQDNGGSGNTIYF.